The text below deals with one T cell receptor beta chain. Antigen unknown. Data came from immunoSEQ multiplex PCR; TCRdb stores just in-frame clones and leaves some out. In the table there are millions of clones, roughly 94% of which are singletons. This sample is drawn from a study of shared clonotypes between healthy human individuals. Findings and limits, study-wide: Generally, estimated richness proved larger in naive subsets than it did in memory subsets. In a few donors, about 5% of naive CD4 clonotypes appeared in common.

The V gene lost 0 bases and the J gene lost 0 bases, with 14 bases spanning the gap. In germline, CDR1 is MNHNS, CDR2 SASEGT. This CDR3 is built from 18 residues. The chain links TRBV6-1 to TRBJ2-2; D is possibly TRBD2 (6 bases). This receptor was identified in a man between 18 and 29 years old in good health. What was sequenced was naive CD4+ T cells sorted from blood. The subset here: CD45RA+ positively selected. This chain's CDR3 is CASSEATILAANTGELFF. As DNA, the CDR3 is TGTGCCAGCAGTGAAGCTACAATACTAGCTGCGAACACCGGGGAGCTGTTTTTT.